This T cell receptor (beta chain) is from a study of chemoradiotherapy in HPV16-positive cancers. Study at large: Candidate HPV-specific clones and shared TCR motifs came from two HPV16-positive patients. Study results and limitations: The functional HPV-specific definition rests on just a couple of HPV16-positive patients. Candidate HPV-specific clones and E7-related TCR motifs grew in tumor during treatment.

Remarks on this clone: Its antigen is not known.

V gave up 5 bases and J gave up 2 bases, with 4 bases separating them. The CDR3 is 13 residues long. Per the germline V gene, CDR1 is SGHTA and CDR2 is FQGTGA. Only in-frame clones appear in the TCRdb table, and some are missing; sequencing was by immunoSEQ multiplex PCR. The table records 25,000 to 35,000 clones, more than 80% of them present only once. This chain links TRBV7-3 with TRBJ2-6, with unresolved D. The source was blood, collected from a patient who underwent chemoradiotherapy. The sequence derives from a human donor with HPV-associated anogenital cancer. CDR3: CASSLAGANVLTF. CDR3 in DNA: TGTGCCAGCAGCCTAGCTGGGGCCAACGTCCTGACTTTC.